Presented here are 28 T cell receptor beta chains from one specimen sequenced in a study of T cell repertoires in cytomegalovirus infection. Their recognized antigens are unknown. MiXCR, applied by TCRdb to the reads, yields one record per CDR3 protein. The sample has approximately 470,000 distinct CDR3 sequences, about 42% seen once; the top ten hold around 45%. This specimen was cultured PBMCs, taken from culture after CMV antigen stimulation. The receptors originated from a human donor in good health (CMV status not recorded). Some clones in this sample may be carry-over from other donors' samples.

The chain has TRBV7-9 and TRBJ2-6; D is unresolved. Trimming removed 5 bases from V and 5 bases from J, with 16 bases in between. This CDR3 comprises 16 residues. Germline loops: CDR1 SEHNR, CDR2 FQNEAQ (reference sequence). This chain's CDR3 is CASSPEPWGRANVLTF. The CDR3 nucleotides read TGTGCCAGCAGCCCCGAGCCGTGGGGTAGGGCCAACGTCCTGACTTTC.

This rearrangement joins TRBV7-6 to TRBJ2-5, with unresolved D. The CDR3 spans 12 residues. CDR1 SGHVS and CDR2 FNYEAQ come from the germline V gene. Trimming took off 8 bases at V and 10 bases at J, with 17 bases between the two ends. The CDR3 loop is CASGYELKDQYF. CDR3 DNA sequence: TGTGCCAGCGGCTACGAATTAAAGGACCAGTACTTC.

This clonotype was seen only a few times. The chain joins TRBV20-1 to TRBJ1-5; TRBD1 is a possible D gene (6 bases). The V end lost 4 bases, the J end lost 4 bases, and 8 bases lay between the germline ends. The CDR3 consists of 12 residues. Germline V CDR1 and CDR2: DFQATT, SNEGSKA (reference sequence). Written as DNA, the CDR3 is TGCAGTGCTACAGACAGGAATCAGCCCCAGCATTTT. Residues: CSATDRNQPQHF.

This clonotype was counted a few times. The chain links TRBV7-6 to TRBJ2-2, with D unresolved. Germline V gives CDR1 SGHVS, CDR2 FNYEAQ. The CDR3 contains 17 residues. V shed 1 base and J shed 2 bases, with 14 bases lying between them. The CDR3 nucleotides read TGTGCCAGCAGCTTAGGCGGCGGATCCCCAAACACCGGGGAGCTGTTTTTT. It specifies CASSLGGGSPNTGELFF.

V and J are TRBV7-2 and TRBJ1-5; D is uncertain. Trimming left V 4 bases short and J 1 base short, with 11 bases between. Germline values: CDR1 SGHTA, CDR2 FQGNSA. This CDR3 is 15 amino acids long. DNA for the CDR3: TGTGCCAGCAGCTCCTGGGCGGGGAGCAATCAGCCCCAGCATTTT. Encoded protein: CASSSWAGSNQPQHF.

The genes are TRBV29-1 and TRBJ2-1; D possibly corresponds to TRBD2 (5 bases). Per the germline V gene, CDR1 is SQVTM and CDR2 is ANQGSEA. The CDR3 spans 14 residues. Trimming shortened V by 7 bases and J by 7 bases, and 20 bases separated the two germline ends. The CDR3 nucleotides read TGCAGCGCCTCTCGGTTGGGAGAAAAGAATGAGCAGTTCTTC. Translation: CSASRLGEKNEQFF.

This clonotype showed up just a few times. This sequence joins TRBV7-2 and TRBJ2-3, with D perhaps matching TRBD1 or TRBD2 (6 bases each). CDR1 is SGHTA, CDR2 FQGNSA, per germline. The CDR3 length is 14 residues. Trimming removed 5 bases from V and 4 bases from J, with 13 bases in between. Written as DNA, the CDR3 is TGTGCCAGCAGCATGACCCGGGGGCCAGATACGCAGTATTTT. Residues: CASSMTRGPDTQYF.

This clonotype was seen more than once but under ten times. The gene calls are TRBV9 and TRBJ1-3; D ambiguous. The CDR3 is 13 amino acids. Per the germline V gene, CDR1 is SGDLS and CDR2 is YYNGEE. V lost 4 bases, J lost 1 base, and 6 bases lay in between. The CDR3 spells CASSRGSGNTIYF. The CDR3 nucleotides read TGTGCCAGCAGCAGAGGGTCTGGAAACACCATATATTTT.

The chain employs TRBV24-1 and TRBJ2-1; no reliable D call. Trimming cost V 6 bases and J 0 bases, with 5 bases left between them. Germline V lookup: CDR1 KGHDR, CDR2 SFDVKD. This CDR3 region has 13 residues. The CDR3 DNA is TGTGCCACCAGTCAGGACTCCTACAATGAGCAGTTCTTC. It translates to CATSQDSYNEQFF.

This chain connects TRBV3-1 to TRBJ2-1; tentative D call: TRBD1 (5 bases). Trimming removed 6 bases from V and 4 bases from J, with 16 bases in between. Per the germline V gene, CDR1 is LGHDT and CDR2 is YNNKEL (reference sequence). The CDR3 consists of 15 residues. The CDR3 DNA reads TGTGCCAGCAGTGCACAGGATCCTCGATACAATGAGCAGTTCTTC. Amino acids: CASSAQDPRYNEQFF.

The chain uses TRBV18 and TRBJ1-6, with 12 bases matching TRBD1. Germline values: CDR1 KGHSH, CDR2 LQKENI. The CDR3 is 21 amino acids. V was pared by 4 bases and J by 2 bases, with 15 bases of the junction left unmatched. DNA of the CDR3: TGTGCCAGCTCACAACCAAGTCCCCGGGACAGGGGGCGAACCTATAATTCACCCCTCCACTTT. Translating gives CASSQPSPRDRGRTYNSPLHF.

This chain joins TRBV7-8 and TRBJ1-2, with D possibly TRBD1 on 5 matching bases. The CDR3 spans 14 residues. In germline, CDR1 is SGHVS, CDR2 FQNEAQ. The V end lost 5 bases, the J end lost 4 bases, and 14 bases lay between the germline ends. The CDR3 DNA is TGTGCCAGCAGCCCCATCCAGGGATCCTATGGCTACACCTTC. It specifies CASSPIQGSYGYTF.

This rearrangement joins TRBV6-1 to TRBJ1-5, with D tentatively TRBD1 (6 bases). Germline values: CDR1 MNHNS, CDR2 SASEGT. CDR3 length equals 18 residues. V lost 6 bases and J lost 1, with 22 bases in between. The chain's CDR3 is CASSGVGGAVLSNQPQHF. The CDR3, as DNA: TGTGCCAGCAGCGGGGTAGGGGGGGCGGTTTTGAGCAATCAGCCCCAGCATTTT.

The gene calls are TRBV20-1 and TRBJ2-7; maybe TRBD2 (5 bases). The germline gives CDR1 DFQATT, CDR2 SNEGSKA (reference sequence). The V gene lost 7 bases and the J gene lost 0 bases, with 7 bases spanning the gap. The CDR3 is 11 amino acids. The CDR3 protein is CSVDYSYEQYF. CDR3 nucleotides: TGCAGTGTCGACTACTCCTACGAGCAGTACTTC.

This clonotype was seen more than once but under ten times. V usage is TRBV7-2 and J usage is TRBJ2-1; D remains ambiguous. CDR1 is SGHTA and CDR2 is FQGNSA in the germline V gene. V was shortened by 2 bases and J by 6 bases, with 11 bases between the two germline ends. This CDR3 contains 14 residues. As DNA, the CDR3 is TGTGCCAGCAGCTTAATCCGGCAGATCAATGAGCAGTTCTTC. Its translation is CASSLIRQINEQFF.

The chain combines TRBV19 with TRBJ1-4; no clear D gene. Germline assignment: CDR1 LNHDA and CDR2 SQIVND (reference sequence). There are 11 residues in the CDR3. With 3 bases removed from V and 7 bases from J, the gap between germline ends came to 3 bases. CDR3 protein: CASSIGEKLFF. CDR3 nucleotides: TGTGCCAGTAGTATCGGTGAAAAACTGTTTTTT.

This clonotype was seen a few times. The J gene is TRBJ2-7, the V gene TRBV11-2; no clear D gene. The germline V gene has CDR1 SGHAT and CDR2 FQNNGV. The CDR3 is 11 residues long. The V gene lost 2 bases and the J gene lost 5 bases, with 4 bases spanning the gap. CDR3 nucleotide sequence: TGTGCCAGCAGCTTATGGGACGAGCAGTACTTC. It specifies CASSLWDEQYF.

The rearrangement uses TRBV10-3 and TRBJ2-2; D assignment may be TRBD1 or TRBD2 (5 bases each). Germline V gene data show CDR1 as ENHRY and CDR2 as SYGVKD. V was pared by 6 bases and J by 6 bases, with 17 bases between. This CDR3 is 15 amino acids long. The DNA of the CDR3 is TGTGCCATCAGCCCCACTCGAGGGGCAGCCGGGGAGCTGTTTTTT. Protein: CAISPTRGAAGELFF.

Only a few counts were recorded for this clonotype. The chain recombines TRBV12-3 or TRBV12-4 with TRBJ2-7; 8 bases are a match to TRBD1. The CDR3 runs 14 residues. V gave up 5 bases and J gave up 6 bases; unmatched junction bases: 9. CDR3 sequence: CASSRTGTGGEQYF. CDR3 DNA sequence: TGTGCCAGCAGTAGGACTGGGACAGGCGGCGAGCAGTACTTC.

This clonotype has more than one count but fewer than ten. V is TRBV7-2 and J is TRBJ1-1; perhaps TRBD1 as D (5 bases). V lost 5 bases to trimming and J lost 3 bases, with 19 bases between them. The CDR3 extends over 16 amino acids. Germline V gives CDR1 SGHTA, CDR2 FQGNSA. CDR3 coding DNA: TGTGCCAGCAGCCCCGTTACCGGGGGGTGGGACACTGAAGCTTTCTTT. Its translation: CASSPVTGGWDTEAFF.

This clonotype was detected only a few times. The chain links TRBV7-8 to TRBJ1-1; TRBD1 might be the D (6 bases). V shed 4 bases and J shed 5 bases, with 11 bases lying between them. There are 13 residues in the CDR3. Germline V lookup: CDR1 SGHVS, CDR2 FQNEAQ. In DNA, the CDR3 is TGTGCCAGCAGCTCAACAGGGCGAACTGAAGCTTTCTTT. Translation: CASSSTGRTEAFF. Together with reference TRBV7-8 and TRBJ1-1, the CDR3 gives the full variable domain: GAGVSQSPRYKVAKRGQDVALRCDPISGHVSLFWYQQALGQGPEFLTYFQNEAQLDKSGLPSDRFFAERPEGSVSTLKIQRTQQEDSAVYLCASSSTGRTEAFFGQGTRLTVV.

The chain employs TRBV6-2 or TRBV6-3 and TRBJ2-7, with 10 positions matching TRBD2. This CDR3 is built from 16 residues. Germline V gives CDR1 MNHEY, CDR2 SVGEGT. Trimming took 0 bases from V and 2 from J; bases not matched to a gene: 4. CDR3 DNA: TGTGCCAGCAGTTACTCACGGACTAGCGGACCCTACGAGCAGTACTTC. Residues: CASSYSRTSGPYEQYF.

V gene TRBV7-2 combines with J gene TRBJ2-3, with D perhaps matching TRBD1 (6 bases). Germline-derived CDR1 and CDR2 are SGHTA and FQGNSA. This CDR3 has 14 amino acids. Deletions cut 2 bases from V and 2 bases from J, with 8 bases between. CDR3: CASSLRTATDTQYF. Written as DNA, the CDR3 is TGTGCCAGCAGCTTAAGGACAGCCACAGATACGCAGTATTTT.

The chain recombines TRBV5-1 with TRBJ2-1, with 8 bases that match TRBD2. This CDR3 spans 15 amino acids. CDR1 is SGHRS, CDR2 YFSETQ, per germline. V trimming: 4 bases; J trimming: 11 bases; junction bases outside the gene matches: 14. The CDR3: CASSGAGTRGLQQFF. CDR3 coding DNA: TGCGCCAGCAGCGGCGCCGGGACTAGGGGACTACAGCAGTTCTTC.

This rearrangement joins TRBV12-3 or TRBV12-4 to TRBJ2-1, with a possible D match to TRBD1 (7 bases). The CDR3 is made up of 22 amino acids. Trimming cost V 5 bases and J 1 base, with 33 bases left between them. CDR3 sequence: CASSRGVSRGIRRQGSYNEQFF. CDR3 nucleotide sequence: TGTGCCAGCAGTAGGGGGGTGAGCAGGGGGATCCGGCGCCAGGGATCCTACAATGAGCAGTTCTTC.

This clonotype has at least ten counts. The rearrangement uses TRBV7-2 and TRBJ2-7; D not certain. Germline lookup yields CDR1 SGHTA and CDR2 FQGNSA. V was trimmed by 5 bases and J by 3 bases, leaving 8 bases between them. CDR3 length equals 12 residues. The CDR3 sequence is CASSVPNYEQYF. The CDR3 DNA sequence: TGTGCCAGCAGCGTTCCCAACTACGAGCAGTACTTC.

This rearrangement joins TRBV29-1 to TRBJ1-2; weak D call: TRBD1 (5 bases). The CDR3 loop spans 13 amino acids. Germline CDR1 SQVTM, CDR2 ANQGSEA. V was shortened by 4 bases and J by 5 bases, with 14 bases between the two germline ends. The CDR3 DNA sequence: TGCAGCGTTGCTGTTGGGACCGAGTATGGCTACACCTTC. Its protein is CSVAVGTEYGYTF.

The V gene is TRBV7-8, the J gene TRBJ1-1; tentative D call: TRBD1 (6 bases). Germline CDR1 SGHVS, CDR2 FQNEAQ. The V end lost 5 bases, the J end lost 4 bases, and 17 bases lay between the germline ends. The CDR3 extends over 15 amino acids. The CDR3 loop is CASSPVRGVLTEAFF. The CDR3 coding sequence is TGTGCCAGCAGCCCAGTCAGGGGAGTTCTCACTGAAGCTTTCTTT.